The clone carrying this TCR beta chain showed up just a few times. Antigen: not known. The use of a sample-barcoded 5' primer and a J-beta primer mix characterized a second PCR of roughly 6 to 12 cycles. TCRdb called the 5' RACE reads again in MiXCR, with one record for every CDR3 protein. The sample lists about 780,000 distinct CDR3 sequences; around 50% were seen once. This record comes from a study of blood T cells in healthy people across ages. Study results and limitations: Unsorted PBMC input precluded a conclusive naive versus antigen-experienced comparison. Strong correlation linked observed beta diversity and percent naive T cells.

Germline assignment: CDR1 DFQATT and CDR2 SNEGSKA (reference sequence). The CDR3 is made up of 13 amino acids. The V segment lost 6 bases and the J segment 5 bases; nucleotides outside the gene matches: 6. The sample comprised blood. The chain joins TRBV20-1 to TRBJ1-4, with 7 nucleotides matching TRBD1. This receptor was taken from a man at least 80 years old in good health. The CDR3 DNA sequence: TGCAGTGCGCCGGGGACAGTGAATGAAAAACTGTTTTTT. It encodes CSAPGTVNEKLFF.